The sequence of this T cell receptor (beta chain) was determined in a study of cytomegalovirus exposure and HLA in healthy donors. Background on the study: Earlier, some 180 million T cells were analyzed, and some 120 million unique TCR beta sequences were found among them. The study's findings and limits: CMV serostatus was the only immune exposure information that was available. The authors assumed roughly uniform sequencing depth across donors for presence/absence analyses.

This clone showed up just a few times. Its antigen is not identified. This PCR relied on a set of 60 Vbeta primers and 13 Jbeta primers. TCRdb keeps only in-frame clones here, not all; method: immunoSEQ multiplex PCR. The data show under 150,000 clones, about four fifths seen once. The CDR3 spans 11 residues. CDR1 is ENHRY and CDR2 is SYGVKD in the germline V gene. V lost 10 bases to trimming and J lost 4 bases, with 10 bases between them. The V call is TRBV10-3, the J call TRBJ1-2; D is ambiguous. Material for sequencing was PBMCs. This receptor was identified in a male donor in good health and CMV-seronegative. DNA of the CDR3: TGTGCCACCAGCCCGAGCTATGGCTACACCTTC. It is translated as CATSPSYGYTF.